This T cell receptor (beta chain) was captured by sequencing in a study of a mutant IDH1 vaccine in newly diagnosed glioma. This clone was seen a single time. Trimming left V 6 bases short and J 8 bases short, with 11 bases between. Germline CDR1 is MNHNS and CDR2 is SASEGT. The CDR3 is 12 residues long. Time point here: baseline, week 1 (first vaccination visit). Stated treatment: pre-vaccination baseline after standard-of-care therapy. Those who donated had recent WHO grade 3 or 4 IDH1-mutant, ATRX-lost astrocytomas. Produced via immunoSEQ multiplex PCR; TCRdb's table is partial and in-frame only. This sample has around 64,000 clones; 80% to 90% occur once, and the top ten carry over 4%.

The chain couples TRBV6-1 to TRBJ1-3; D remains unclear. Here the sequenced sample was peripheral blood mononuclear cells (PBMCs), taken from a glioma patient treated with radiotherapy, temozolomide or both. This receptor was identified in a woman in her late teens or twenties with glioma. Some clones in this sample may be carry-over from other donors' samples. The CDR3 DNA follows: TGTGCCAGCAGGCTGCGGCCCGACACCATATATTTT. Translating it yields CASRLRPDTIYF.